This entry lists 22 T cell receptor beta chains sequenced from one sample in a study of cytotoxic CD8 clonotypes in ibrutinib-treated CLL. Using immunoSEQ multiplex PCR, the repertoire was profiled, and TCRdb retains in-frame clones only, with some absent. Of over 250,000 clones listed, around 76% are singletons. The source material was PBMCs, sampled at disease progression, from a patient treated with ibrutinib. These receptors originate from a human donor with chronic lymphocytic leukemia.

The chain recombines TRBV9 with TRBJ2-6; D is undetermined. Trimming left V 1 base short and J 2 bases short, with 4 bases between. CDR3 length equals 14 residues. Germline CDR1 reads SGDLS; CDR2 reads YYNGEE. CDR3 amino acids: CASSVRAGANVLTF. The CDR3 DNA sequence: TGTGCCAGCAGCGTACGGGCTGGGGCCAACGTCCTGACTTTC.

This clone was found a few times. CDR3 sequence: CASSILSGGYTF. The DNA for the CDR3 is TGTGCCAGTAGTATCCTGTCGGGAGGCTACACCTTC. The V and J genes are TRBV19 and TRBJ1-2; no clear D gene. The ends were cut back, 3 bases at V and 8 bases at J, with 10 bases in the middle. The CDR3 runs to 12 residues. Germline-derived CDR1 and CDR2 are LNHDA and SQIVND (reference sequence).

This sequence joins TRBV28 and TRBJ2-7, with a weak D call TRBD1 (5 bases). Germline V lookup: CDR1 MDHEN, CDR2 SYDVKM. CDR3 length: 13 residues. The germline V and J ends were trimmed by 3 bases and 5 bases, with 11 bases remaining between them. The DNA for the CDR3 is TGTGCCAGCAGTTTGACAGACAAGCACGAGCAGTACTTC. This encodes CASSLTDKHEQYF.

The genes are TRBV11-2 and TRBJ2-7; D not resolved. CDR3 length equals 14 residues. The germline gives CDR1 SGHAT, CDR2 FQNNGV. The germline V and J ends were trimmed by 1 base and 4 bases, with 11 bases remaining between them. This chain's CDR3 is CASSLGVFAYEQYF. The CDR3, as DNA: TGTGCCAGCAGCTTAGGGGTGTTTGCGTACGAGCAGTACTTC.

The V gene is TRBV6-6, the J gene TRBJ1-1; D possibly corresponds to TRBD1 (5 bases). Germline lookup yields CDR1 MNHNY and CDR2 SVGAGI (reference sequence). V shed 2 bases and J shed 0 bases, with 7 bases lying between them. CDR3 length: 14 amino acids. CDR3: CASSYQGLNTEAFF. The CDR3 nucleotides read TGTGCCAGCAGTTACCAGGGATTGAACACTGAAGCTTTCTTT.

This clone was detected only a few times. The chain has TRBV7-6 and TRBJ2-3, with TRBD1 matching over 9 bases. This CDR3 is built from 16 residues. The V gene's germline CDR1 is SGHVS and CDR2 FNYEAQ. J was trimmed by 5 bases and V by 5 bases; bases with no gene match: 11. CDR3 nucleotides: TGTGCCAGCAGCCCCCGACAGGGGGAGTTCAGAGATACGCAGTATTTT. Residues: CASSPRQGEFRDTQYF.

This chain joins TRBV18 and TRBJ1-2; no definite D call. CDR1 and CDR2 from the germline V gene are KGHSH and LQKENI. Trimming removed 6 bases at V and 5 bases at J, with 22 bases between. The CDR3 runs to 16 residues. In nucleotides, the CDR3 is TGTGCCAGCTCGTCTGCGGCGGATATCATGGGGTATGGCTACACCTTC. This encodes CASSSAADIMGYGYTF.

This chain links TRBV6-4 with TRBJ1-2; D remains ambiguous. Germline CDR1 is MRHNA and CDR2 is SNTAGT. The CDR3 contains 13 residues. Trimming removed 3 bases from V and 8 bases from J, with 13 bases in between. CDR3 region: CASSETTGRGYTF. Here the CDR3 DNA reads TGTGCCAGCAGTGAAACCACGGGGAGAGGCTACACCTTC.

The chain is built from TRBV2 and TRBJ2-2; D ambiguous. This CDR3 is 11 amino acids long. The germline V gene has CDR1 SNHLY and CDR2 FYNNEI. Trimming shortened V by 8 bases and J by 3 bases, and 4 bases separated the two germline ends. The CDR3: CASGYTGELFF. The CDR3 DNA reads as TGTGCCAGCGGTTACACCGGGGAGCTGTTTTTT.

V is TRBV18 and J is TRBJ1-2, with a weak D call TRBD1 (6 bases). The CDR3 consists of 13 residues. Germline-derived CDR1 and CDR2 are KGHSH and LQKENI. The V gene lost 2 bases and the J gene lost 8 bases, with 12 bases spanning the gap. The DNA for the CDR3 is TGTGCCAGCTCACCAGGGATGGGGGGCGGCTACACCTTC. It translates to CASSPGMGGGYTF.

This chain joins TRBV10-3 and TRBJ2-7; D gene ambiguous. This CDR3 contains 12 residues. V was pared by 4 bases and J by 5 bases, with 9 bases between. Germline CDR1 reads ENHRY; CDR2 reads SYGVKD. The CDR3 loop is CAISGDFDEQYF. The CDR3 nucleotides are TGTGCCATCAGTGGCGACTTCGACGAGCAGTACTTC.

This rearrangement joins TRBV20-1 to TRBJ1-5; no definite D call. The V end was cut by 1 base, the J end by 8 bases, with 6 bases between. The germline gives CDR1 DFQATT, CDR2 SNEGSKA (reference sequence). This CDR3 contains 11 residues. The DNA for the CDR3 is TGCAGTGCTAGAGTCGCTGAGCCCCAGCATTTT. This sequence encodes CSARVAEPQHF.

The chain has TRBV27 and TRBJ2-1; no reliable D call. The germline V gene encodes CDR1 MNHEY and CDR2 SMNVEV (reference sequence). The CDR3 is made up of 15 amino acids. The V gene lost 5 bases and the J gene lost 3 bases, with 14 bases spanning the gap. DNA of the CDR3: TGTGCCAGCAGTCCTAGGGCGGTGAACTACAATGAGCAGTTCTTC. It is translated as CASSPRAVNYNEQFF.

This clone was recorded once. The V gene is TRBV10-2, the J gene TRBJ1-5; D is uncertain. The germline CDR1 and CDR2 sequences are WSHSY and SAAADI. The CDR3 spans 15 residues. Trimming cost V 0 bases and J 4 bases, with 10 bases left between them. In DNA form, the CDR3 reads TGCGCCAGCAGTGAGTCGGCGCCGGGGAATCAGCCCCAGCATTTT. Protein: CASSESAPGNQPQHF.

The chain links TRBV6-5 to TRBJ2-7; 11 bases are a match to TRBD1. V lost 5 bases and J lost 3; bases outside the gene matches: 6. This CDR3 contains 15 residues. Germline V gene data show CDR1 as MNHEY and CDR2 as SVGAGI. CDR3 residues: CASSSLGQGDYEQYF. The CDR3 DNA reads TGTGCCAGCAGTAGTCTGGGACAGGGGGACTACGAGCAGTACTTC.

This sequence joins TRBV7-2 and TRBJ2-7, with 11 bases identical to TRBD1. The CDR3 length is 13 residues. The germline CDR1 and CDR2 sequences are SGHTA and FQGNSA. V shed 3 bases and J 7 bases; nucleotides not matched to a gene: 2. For the CDR3, the DNA is TGTGCCAGCAGCTTGGGACAGGGGGGTGAGCAGTACTTC. It yields the protein CASSLGQGGEQYF.

This clone came up once. V and J are TRBV7-9 and TRBJ2-5, with 8 bases identical to TRBD1. Germline CDR1 reads SEHNR; CDR2 reads FQNEAQ (reference sequence). J gave up 4 bases and V 5 bases, and 6 bases lay outside the gene matches. There are 14 residues in the CDR3. In nucleotides, the CDR3 is TGTGCCAGCAGCCTGCGACAGGGGAGAGAGACCCAGTACTTC. It yields the protein CASSLRQGRETQYF.

The chain is built from TRBV15 and TRBJ2-3; D is perhaps TRBD2 (5 bases). V was trimmed by 2 bases and J by 2 bases, leaving 11 bases between them. The germline V gene encodes CDR1 LNHNV and CDR2 YYDKDF (reference sequence). This CDR3 has 15 residues. The CDR3 sequence: CATSRLGLITDTQYF. The CDR3 DNA sequence: TGTGCCACCAGCAGACTAGGACTCATCACAGATACGCAGTATTTT.

This chain links TRBV4-1 with TRBJ1-1; maybe TRBD1 (6 bases). The germline CDR1 and CDR2 sequences are MGHRA and YSYEKL. Trimming left V 4 bases short and J 8 bases short, with 17 bases between. The CDR3 covers 14 residues. The CDR3 here is CASSLVQGPLEAFF. For the CDR3, the DNA is TGCGCCAGCAGCCTCGTTCAGGGGCCGTTGGAAGCTTTCTTT.

This clone was picked up one time. This rearrangement joins TRBV19 to TRBJ1-3; D ambiguous. This CDR3 comprises 16 residues. Germline CDR1 reads LNHDA; CDR2 reads SQIVND (reference sequence). Trimming pared 4 bases from V and 0 bases from J, leaving 13 bases between. DNA for the CDR3: TGTGCCAGTAGTACCCGCCACCAGGTCTCTGGAAACACCATATATTTT. Its translation: CASSTRHQVSGNTIYF. The full variable domain, in which reference TRBV19 and TRBJ1-3 provide the parts outside the CDR3, is DGGITQSPKYLFRKEGQNVTLSCEQNLNHDAMYWYRQDPGQGLRLIYYSQIVNDFQKGDIAEGYSVSREKKESFPLTVTSAQKNPTAFYLCASSTRHQVSGNTIYFGEGSWLTVV.

The V gene is TRBV10-3, the J gene TRBJ2-1; no reliable D call. V was pared by 6 bases and J by 0 bases, with 21 bases between. This CDR3 spans 18 amino acids. Germline-derived CDR1 and CDR2 are ENHRY and SYGVKD. The CDR3: CAISPRLGLLGSYNEQFF. DNA of the CDR3: TGTGCCATCAGCCCGCGGTTAGGCCTATTGGGCTCCTACAATGAGCAGTTCTTC.

V and J are TRBV11-2 and TRBJ1-1; the D is unclear. Germline CDR1 is SGHAT and CDR2 is FQNNGV. Trimming left V 5 bases short and J 1 base short, with 5 bases between. CDR3 length equals 12 residues. The CDR3 sequence is CASSPGNTEAFF. The DNA of the CDR3 is TGTGCCAGCAGCCCAGGGAACACTGAAGCTTTCTTT.